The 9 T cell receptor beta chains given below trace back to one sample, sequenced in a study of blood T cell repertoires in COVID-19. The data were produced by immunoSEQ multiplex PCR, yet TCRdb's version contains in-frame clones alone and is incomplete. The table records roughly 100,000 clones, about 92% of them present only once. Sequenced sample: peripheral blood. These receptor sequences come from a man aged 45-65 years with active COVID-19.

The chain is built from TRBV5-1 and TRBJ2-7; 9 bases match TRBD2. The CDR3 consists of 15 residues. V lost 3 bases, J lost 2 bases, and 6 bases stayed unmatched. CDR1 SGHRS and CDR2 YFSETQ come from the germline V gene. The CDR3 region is CASSSLAGQAYEQYF. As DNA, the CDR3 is TGCGCCAGCAGCTCACTAGCGGGTCAAGCCTACGAGCAGTACTTC. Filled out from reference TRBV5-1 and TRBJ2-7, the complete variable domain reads KAGVTQTPRYLIKTRGQQVTLSCSPISGHRSVSWYQQTPGQGLQFLFEYFSETQRNKGNFPGRFSGRQFSNSRSEMNVSTLELGDSALYLCASSSLAGQAYEQYFGPGTRLTVT.

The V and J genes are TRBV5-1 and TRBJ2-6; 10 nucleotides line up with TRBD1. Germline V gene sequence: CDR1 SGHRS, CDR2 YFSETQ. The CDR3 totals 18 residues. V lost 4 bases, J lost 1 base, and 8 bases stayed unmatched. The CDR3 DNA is TGCGCCAGCAGCCCCACGACAGGGGGCAGTTCTGGGGCCAACGTCCTGACTTTC. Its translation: CASSPTTGGSSGANVLTF. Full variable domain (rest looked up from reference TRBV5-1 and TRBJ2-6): KAGVTQTPRYLIKTRGQQVTLSCSPISGHRSVSWYQQTPGQGLQFLFEYFSETQRNKGNFPGRFSGRQFSNSRSEMNVSTLELGDSALYLCASSPTTGGSSGANVLTFGAGSRLTVL.

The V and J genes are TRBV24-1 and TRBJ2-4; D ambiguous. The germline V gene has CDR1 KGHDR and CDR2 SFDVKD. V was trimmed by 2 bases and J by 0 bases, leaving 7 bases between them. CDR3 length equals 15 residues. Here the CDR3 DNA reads TGTGCCACCAGTGATTCCTCGTTAGCCAAAAACATTCAGTACTTC. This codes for CATSDSSLAKNIQYF.

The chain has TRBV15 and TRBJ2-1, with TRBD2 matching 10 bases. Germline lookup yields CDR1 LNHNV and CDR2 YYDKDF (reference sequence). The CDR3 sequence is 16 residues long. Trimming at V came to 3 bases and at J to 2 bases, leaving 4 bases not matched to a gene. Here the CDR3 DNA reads TGTGCCACCAGCAGGTCTAGCGGGAGCCCCTACAATGAGCAGTTCTTC. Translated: CATSRSSGSPYNEQFF.

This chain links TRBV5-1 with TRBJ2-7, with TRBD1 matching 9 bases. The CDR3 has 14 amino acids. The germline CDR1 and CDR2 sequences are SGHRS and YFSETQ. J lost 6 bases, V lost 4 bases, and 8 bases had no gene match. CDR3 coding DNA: TGCGCCAGCAGCGAGGGACAGGGTAGGGGCGAGCAGTACTTC. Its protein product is CASSEGQGRGEQYF.

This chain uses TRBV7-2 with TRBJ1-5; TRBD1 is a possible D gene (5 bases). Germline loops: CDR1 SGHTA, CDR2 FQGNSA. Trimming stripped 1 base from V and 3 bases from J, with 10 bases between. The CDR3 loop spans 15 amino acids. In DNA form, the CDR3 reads TGTGCCAGCAGCTTAGGTCGACAGCCCAATCAGCCCCAGCATTTT. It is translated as CASSLGRQPNQPQHF.

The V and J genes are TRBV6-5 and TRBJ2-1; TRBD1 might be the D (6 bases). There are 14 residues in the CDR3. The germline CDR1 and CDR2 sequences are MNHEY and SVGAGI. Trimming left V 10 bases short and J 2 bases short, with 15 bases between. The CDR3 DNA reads TGTGCCACCCAGCCCCCAGGGGCCTACAATGAGCAGTTCTTC. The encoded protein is CATQPPGAYNEQFF.

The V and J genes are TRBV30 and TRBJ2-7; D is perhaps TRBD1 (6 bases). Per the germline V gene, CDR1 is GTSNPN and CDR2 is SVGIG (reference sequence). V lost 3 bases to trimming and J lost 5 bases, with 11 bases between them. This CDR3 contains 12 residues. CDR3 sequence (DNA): TGTGCCTGGAGCTTAGGGGGAAACGAGCAGTACTTC. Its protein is CAWSLGGNEQYF.

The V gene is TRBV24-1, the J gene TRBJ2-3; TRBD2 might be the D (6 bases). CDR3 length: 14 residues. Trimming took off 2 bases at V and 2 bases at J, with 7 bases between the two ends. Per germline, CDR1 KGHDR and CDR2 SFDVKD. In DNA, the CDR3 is TGTGCCACCAGTGATTGGACTACCACAGATACGCAGTATTTT. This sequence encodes CATSDWTTTDTQYF.